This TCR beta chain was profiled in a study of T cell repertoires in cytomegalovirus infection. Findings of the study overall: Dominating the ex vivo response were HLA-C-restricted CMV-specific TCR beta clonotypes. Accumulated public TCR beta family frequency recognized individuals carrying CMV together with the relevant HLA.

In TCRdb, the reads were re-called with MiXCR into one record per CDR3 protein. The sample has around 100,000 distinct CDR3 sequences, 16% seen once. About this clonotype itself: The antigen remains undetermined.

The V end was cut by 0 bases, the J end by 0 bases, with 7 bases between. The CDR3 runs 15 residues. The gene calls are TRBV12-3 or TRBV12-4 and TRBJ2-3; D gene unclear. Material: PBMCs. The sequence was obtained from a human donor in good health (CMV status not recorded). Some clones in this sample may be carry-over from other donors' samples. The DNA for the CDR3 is TGTGCCAGCAGTTTAGCGCCAACTAGCACAGATACGCAGTATTTT. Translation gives CASSLAPTSTDTQYF.